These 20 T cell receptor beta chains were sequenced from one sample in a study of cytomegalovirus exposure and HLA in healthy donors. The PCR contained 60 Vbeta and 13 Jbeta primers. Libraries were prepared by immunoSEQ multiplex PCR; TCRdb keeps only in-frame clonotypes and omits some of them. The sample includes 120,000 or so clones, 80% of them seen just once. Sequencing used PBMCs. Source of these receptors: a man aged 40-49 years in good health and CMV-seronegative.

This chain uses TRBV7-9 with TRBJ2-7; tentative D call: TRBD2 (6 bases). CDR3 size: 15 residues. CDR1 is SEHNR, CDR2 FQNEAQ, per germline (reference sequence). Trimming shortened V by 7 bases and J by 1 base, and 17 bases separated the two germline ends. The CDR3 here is CASTARGRGSYEQYF. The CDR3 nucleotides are TGTGCCAGCACCGCACGGGGGAGAGGGTCCTACGAGCAGTACTTC.

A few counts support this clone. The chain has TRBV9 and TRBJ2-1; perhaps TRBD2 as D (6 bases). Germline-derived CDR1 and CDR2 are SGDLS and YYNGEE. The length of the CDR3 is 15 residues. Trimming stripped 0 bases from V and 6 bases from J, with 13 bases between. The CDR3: CASSVGLAPANEQFF. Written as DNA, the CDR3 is TGTGCCAGCAGCGTAGGTCTAGCGCCGGCCAATGAGCAGTTCTTC.

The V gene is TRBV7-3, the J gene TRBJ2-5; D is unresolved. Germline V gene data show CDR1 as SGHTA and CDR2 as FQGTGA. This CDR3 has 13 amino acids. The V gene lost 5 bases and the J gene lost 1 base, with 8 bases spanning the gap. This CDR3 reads CASSRSSQETQYF. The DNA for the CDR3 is TGTGCCAGCAGCCGGAGCAGCCAAGAGACCCAGTACTTC.

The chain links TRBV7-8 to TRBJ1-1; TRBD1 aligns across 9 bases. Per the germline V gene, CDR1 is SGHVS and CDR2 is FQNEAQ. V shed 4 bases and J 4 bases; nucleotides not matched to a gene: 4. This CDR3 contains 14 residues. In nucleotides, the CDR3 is TGTGCCAGCAGCTCACAGGGGGCTAGCACTGAAGCTTTCTTT. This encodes CASSSQGASTEAFF.

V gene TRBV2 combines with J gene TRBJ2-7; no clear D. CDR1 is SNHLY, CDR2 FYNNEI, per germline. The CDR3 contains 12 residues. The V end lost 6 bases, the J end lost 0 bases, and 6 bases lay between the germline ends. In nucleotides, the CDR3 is TGTGCCAGCAGCACAGCCTCCTACGAGCAGTACTTC. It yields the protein CASSTASYEQYF.

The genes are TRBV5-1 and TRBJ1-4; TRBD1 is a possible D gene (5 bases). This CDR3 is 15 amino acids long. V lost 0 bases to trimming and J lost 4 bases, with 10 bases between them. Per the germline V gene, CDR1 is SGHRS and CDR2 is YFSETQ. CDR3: CASSLEVDSNEKLFF. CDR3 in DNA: TGCGCCAGCAGCTTGGAGGTAGACAGTAATGAAAAACTGTTTTTT. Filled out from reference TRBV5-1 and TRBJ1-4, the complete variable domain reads KAGVTQTPRYLIKTRGQQVTLSCSPISGHRSVSWYQQTPGQGLQFLFEYFSETQRNKGNFPGRFSGRQFSNSRSEMNVSTLELGDSALYLCASSLEVDSNEKLFFGSGTQLSVL.

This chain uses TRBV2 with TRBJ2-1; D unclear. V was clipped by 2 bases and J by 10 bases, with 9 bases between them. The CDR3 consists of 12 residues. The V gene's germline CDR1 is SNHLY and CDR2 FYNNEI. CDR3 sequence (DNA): TGTGCCAGCAGTGAACTCCTAGGAGAGCAGTTCTTC. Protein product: CASSELLGEQFF.

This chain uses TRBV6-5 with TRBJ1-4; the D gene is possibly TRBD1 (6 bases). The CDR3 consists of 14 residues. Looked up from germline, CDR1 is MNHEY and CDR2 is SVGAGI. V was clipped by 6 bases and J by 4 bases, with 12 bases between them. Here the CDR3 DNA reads TGTGCCAGCAGCACAGGGTGGGGTAATGAAAAACTGTTTTTT. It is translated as CASSTGWGNEKLFF.

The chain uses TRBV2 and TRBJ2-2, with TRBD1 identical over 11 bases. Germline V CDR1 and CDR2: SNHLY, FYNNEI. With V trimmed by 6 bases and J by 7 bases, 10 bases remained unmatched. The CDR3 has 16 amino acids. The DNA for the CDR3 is TGTGCCAGCAGAGATGGGACAGGGGGTATAGGCGGGGAGCTGTTTTTT. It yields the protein CASRDGTGGIGGELFF.

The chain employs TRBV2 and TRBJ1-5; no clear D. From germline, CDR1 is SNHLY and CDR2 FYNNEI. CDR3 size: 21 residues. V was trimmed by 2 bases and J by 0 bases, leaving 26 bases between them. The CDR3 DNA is TGTGCCAGCAGTGAATCGGGTCCGGATTTGGGAGCCAGATATAGCAATCAGCCCCAGCATTTT. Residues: CASSESGPDLGARYSNQPQHF.

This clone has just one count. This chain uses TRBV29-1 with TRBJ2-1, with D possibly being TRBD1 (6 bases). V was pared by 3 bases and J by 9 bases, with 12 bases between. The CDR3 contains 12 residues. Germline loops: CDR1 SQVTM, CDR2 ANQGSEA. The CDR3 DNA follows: TGCAGCGTTGACCTGGGGGACATTGAGCAGTTCTTC. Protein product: CSVDLGDIEQFF.

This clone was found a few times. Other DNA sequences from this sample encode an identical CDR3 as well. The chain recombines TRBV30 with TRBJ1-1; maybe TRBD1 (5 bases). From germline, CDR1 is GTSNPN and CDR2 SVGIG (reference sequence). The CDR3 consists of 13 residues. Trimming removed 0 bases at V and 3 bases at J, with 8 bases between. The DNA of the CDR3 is TGTGCCTGGAGTGTGCGGGGCGACACTGAAGCTTTCTTT. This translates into CAWSVRGDTEAFF.

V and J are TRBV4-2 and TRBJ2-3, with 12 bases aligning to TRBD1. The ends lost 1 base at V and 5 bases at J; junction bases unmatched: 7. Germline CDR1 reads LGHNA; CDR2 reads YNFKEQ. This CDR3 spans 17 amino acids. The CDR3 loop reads CASSQVLGQGAGDTQYF. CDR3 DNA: TGTGCCAGCAGCCAAGTCCTGGGACAGGGGGCGGGAGATACGCAGTATTTT.

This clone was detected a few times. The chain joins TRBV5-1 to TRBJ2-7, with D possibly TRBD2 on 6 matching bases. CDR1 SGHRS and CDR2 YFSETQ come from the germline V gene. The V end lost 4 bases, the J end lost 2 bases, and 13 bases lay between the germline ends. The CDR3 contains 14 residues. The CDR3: CASSPWGGTYEQYF. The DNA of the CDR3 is TGCGCCAGCAGCCCATGGGGAGGTACCTACGAGCAGTACTTC.

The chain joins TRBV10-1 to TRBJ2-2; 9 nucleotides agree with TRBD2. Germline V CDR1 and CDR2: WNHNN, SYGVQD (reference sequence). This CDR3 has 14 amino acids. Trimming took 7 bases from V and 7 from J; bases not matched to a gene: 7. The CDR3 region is CASTHRTSDGELFF. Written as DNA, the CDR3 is TGCGCCAGCACCCACAGGACTAGCGACGGGGAGCTGTTTTTT.

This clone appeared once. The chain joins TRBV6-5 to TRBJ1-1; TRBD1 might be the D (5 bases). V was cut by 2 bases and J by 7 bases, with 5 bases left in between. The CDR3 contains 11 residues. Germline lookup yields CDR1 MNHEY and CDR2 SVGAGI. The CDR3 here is CASSYRGEAFF. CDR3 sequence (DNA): TGTGCCAGCAGTTACAGGGGTGAAGCTTTCTTT.

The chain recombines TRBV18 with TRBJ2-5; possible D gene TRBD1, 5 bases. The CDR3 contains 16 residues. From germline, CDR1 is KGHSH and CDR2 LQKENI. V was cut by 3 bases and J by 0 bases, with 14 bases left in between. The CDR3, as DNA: TGTGCCAGCTCACCCCAGGGTGCCTCACACCAAGAGACCCAGTACTTC. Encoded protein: CASSPQGASHQETQYF.

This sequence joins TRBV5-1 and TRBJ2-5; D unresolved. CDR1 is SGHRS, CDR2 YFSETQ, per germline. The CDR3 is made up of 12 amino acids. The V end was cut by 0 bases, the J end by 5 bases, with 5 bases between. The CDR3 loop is CASSLDRETQYF. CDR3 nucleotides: TGCGCCAGCAGCTTGGATCGGGAGACCCAGTACTTC.

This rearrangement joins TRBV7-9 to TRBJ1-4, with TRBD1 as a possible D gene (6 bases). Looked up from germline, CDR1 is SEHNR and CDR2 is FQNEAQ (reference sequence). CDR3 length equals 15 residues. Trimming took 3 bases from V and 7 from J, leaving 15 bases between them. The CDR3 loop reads CASSFTGIRGEKLFF. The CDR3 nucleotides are TGTGCCAGCAGCTTCACAGGGATTCGCGGTGAAAAACTGTTTTTT.

CDR3: CASSTGTGNQETQYF. The CDR3, as DNA: TGTGCCAGCAGCACCGGGACAGGAAATCAAGAGACCCAGTACTTC. V usage is TRBV27 and J usage is TRBJ2-5, with 8 bases aligning to TRBD1. In germline, CDR1 is MNHEY, CDR2 SMNVEV (reference sequence). The CDR3 consists of 15 residues. Germline trimming cut 6 bases from V and 2 bases from J; bases unmatched to any gene: 8.